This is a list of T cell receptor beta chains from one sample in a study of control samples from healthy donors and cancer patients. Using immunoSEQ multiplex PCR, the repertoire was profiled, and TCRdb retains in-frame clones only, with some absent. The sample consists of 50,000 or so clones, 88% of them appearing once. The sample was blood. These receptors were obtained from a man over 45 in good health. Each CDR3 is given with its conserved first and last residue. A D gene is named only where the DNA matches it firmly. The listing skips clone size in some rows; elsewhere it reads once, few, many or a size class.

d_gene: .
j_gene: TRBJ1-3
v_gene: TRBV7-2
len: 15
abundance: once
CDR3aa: CASSLDWGSGNTIYF
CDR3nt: TGTGCCAGCAGCTTAGACTGGGGCTCTGGAAACACCATATATTTT

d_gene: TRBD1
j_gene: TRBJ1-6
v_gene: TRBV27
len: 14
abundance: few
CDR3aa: CASSHRGTNSPLHF
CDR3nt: TGTGCCAGCAGCCACAGGGGCACTAATTCACCCCTCCACTTT

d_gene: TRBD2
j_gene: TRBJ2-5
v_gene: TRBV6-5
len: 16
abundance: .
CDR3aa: CASSFTSGRPQETQYF
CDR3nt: TGTGCCAGCAGTTTCACTAGCGGGAGGCCCCAAGAGACCCAGTACTTC

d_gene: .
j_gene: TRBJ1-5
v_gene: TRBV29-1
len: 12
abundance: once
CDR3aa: CSAGELGQPQHF
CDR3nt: TGCAGCGCCGGAGAGCTGGGGCAGCCCCAGCATTTT

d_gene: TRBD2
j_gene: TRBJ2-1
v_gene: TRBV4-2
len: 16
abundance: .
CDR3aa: CASSQDWTSGYNEQFF
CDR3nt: TGTGCCAGCAGCCAAGATTGGACTAGCGGCTACAATGAGCAGTTCTTC

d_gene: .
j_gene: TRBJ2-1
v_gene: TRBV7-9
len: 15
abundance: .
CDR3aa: CASSPSLAPKDEQFF
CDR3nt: TGTGCCAGCAGCCCTAGCCTAGCCCCTAAGGATGAGCAGTTCTTC

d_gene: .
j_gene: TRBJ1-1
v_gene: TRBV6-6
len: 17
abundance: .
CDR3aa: CASSHGVQDSLNTEAFF
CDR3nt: TGTGCCAGCAGTCACGGGGTCCAGGACTCTTTGAACACTGAAGCTTTCTTT

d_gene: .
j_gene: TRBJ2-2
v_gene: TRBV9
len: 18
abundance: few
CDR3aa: CASSDSRGPSLGTGELFF
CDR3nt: TGTGCCAGCAGCGATTCCCGGGGTCCCTCACTTGGGACCGGGGAGCTGTTTTTT

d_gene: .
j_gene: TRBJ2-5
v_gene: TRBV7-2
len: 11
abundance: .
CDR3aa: CAEELVETQYF
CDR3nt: TGTGCCGAAGAATTAGTGGAGACCCAGTACTTC

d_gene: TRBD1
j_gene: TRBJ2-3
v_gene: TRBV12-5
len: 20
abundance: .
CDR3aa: CASGLTPGTGDSLRTDTQYF
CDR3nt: TGTGCTAGTGGTTTGACACCCGGGACAGGGGATTCCCTCCGCACAGATACGCAGTATTTT

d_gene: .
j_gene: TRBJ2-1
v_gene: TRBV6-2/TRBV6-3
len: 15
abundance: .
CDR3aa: CASTPAGRDNNEQFF
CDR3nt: TGTGCCAGCACCCCGGCGGGGCGGGATAACAATGAGCAGTTCTTC

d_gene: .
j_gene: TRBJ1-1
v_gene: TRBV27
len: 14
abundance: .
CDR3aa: CASSLKGRVTEAFF
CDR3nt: TGTGCCAGCAGTTTAAAGGGGCGGGTCACTGAAGCTTTCTTT

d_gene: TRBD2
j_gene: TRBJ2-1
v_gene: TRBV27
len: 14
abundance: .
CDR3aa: CASRASGKHNEQFF
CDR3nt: TGTGCCAGCAGGGCTAGCGGGAAGCACAATGAGCAGTTCTTC

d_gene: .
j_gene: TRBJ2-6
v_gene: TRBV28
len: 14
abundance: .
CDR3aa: CASTAGTGANVLTF
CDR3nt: TGTGCCAGCACGGCAGGTACTGGGGCCAACGTCCTGACTTTC

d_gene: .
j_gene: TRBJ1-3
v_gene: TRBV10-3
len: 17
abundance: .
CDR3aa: CAISEISPGRSGNTIYF
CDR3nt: TGTGCCATCAGTGAGATTAGTCCAGGTCGGTCTGGAAACACCATATATTTT

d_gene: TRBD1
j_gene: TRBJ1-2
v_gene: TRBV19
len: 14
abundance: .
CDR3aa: CASRDRGRNYGYTF
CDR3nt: TGTGCCAGTAGGGACAGGGGACGTAACTATGGCTACACCTTC

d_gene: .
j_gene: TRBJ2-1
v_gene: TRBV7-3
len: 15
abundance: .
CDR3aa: CASSPTGAHNNEQFF
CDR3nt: TGTGCCAGCAGCCCGACCGGGGCGCACAACAATGAGCAGTTCTTC

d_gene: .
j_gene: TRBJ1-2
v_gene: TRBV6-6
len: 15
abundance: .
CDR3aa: CASSYSDRRGDGYTF
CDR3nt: TGTGCCAGCAGTTACTCGGACCGCAGAGGAGATGGCTACACCTTC

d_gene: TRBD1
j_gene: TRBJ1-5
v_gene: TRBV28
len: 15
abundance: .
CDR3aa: CASSFRGTGIQPQHF
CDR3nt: TGTGCCAGCAGTTTCCGAGGGACAGGGATTCAGCCCCAGCATTTT

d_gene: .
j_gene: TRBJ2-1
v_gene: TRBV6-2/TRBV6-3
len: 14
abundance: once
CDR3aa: CASSYSRTYNEQFF
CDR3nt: TGTGCCAGCAGTTACTCTCGGACTTACAATGAGCAGTTCTTC

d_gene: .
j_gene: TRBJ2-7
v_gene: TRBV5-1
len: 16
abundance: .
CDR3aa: CASSPGGGVGSYEQYF
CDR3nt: TGCGCCAGCTCCCCAGGAGGGGGGGTGGGCTCCTACGAGCAGTACTTC

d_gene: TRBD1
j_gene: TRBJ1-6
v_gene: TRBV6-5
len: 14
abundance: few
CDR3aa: CASSSGQDNSPLHF
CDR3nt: TGTGCCAGCAGTTCTGGACAGGATAATTCACCCCTCCACTTT

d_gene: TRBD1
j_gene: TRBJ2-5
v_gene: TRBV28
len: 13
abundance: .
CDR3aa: CASSIRGLETQYF
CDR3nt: TGTGCCAGCAGTATCAGGGGGCTGGAGACCCAGTACTTC

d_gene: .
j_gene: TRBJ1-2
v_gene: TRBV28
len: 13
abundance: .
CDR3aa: CASSSTDKRGYTF
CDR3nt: TGTGCCAGCAGTTCGACGGACAAACGGGGCTACACCTTC

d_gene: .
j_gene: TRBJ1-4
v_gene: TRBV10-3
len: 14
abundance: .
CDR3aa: CAISESVSNEKLFF
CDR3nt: TGTGCCATCAGTGAGTCGGTCAGTAATGAAAAACTGTTTTTT

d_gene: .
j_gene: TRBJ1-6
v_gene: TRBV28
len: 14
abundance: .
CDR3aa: CASSPGNYNSPLHF
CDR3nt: TGTGCCAGCAGCCCAGGCAACTATAATTCACCCCTCCACTTT

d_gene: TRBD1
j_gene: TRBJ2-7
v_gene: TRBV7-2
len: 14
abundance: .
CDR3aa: CASSLRDSSYEQYF
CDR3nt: TGTGCCAGCAGCTTACGGGACAGCTCCTACGAGCAGTACTTC

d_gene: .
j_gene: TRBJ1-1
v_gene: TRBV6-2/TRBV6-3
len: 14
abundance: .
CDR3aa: CASSYTIMNTEAFF
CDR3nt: TGTGCCAGCAGTTACACCATTATGAACACTGAAGCTTTCTTT

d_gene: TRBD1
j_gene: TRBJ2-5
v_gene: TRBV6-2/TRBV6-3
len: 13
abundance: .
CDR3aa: CASSRGRRETQYF
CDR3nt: TGTGCCAGCAGCAGGGGGCGCAGGGAGACCCAGTACTTC

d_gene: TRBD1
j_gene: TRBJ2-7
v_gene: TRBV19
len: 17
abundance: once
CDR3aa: CASSISTGTAISYEQYF
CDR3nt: TGTGCCAGTAGTATATCTACCGGGACAGCAATTTCCTACGAGCAGTACTTC

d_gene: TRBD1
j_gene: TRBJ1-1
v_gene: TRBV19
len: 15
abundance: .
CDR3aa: CASSIRGQGNTEAFF
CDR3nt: TGTGCCAGTAGTATCCGCGGACAGGGGAACACTGAAGCTTTCTTT

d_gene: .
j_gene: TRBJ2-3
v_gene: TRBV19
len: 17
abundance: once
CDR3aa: CASSAPRGAYSTDTQYF
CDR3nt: TGTGCCAGTAGTGCCCCTCGAGGGGCCTATAGCACAGATACGCAGTATTTT

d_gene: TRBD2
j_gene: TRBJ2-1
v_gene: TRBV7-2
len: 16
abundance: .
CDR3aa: CASSIRLAGGVDEQFF
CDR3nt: TGTGCCAGCAGCATTCGACTAGCGGGAGGGGTAGATGAGCAGTTCTTC

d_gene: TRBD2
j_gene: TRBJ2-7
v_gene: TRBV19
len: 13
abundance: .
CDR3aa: CASAPGGSYEQYF
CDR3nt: TGTGCCTCCGCGCCGGGAGGGTCCTACGAGCAGTACTTC

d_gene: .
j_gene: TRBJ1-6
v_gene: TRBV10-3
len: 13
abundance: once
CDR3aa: CAIEDPGNSPLHF
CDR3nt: TGTGCCATCGAAGACCCGGGGAATTCACCCCTCCACTTT

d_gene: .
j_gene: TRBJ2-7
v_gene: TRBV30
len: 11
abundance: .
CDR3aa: CAWSVGYEQYF
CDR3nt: TGTGCCTGGAGTGTAGGGTACGAGCAGTACTTC

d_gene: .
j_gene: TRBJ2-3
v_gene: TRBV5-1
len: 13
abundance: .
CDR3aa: CASSAAVEDTQYF
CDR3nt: TGCGCCAGCAGCGCGGCCGTGGAAGATACGCAGTATTTT

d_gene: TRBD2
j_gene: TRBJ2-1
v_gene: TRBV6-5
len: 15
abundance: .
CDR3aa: CASSYSGLAGAEQFF
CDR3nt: TGTGCCAGCAGTTACTCGGGACTAGCGGGAGCTGAGCAGTTCTTC

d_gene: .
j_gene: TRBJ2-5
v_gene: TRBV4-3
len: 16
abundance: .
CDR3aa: CASSQDPTGDSETQYF
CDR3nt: TGCGCCAGCAGCCAAGATCCGACGGGAGACTCTGAGACCCAGTACTTC

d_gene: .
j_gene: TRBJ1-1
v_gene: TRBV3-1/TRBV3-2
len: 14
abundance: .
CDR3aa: CASSQSDRNTEAFF
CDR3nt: TGTGCCAGCAGCCAAAGCGACAGGAACACTGAAGCTTTCTTT

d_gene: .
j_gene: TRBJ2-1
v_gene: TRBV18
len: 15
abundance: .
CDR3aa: CASSRDPGIYNEQFF
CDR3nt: TGTGCCAGCTCCCGGGACCCTGGAATCTACAATGAGCAGTTCTTC

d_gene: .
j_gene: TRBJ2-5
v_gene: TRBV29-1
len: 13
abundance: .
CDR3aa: CSVGGNEGETQYF
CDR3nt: TGCAGCGTTGGAGGGAACGAGGGGGAGACCCAGTACTTC

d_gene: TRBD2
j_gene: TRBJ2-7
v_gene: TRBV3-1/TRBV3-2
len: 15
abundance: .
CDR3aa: CASSQVEGGKAEQYF
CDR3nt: TGTGCCAGCAGCCAAGTTGAGGGAGGGAAGGCCGAGCAGTACTTC

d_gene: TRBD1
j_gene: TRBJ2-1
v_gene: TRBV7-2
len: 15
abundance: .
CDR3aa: CASSLEGTGANEQFF
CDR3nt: TGTGCCAGCAGCTTAGAGGGGACAGGGGCCAATGAGCAGTTCTTC

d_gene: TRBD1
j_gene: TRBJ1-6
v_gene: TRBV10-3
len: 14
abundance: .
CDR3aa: CAISRQGYNSPLHF
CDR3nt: TGTGCCATCTCCCGACAGGGCTATAATTCACCCCTCCACTTT

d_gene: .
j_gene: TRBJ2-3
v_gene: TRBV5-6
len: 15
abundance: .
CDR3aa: CASSLPGHFTDTQYF
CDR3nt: TGTGCCAGCAGCCTTCCGGGACACTTCACAGATACGCAGTATTTT

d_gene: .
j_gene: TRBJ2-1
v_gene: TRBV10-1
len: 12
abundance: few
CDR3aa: CASSGDYNEQFF
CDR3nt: TGCGCCAGCAGCGGGGACTACAATGAGCAGTTCTTC

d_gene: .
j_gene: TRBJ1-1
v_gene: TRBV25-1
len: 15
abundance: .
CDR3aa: CASSEAGGQNTEAFF
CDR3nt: TGTGCCAGCAGTGAAGCGGGGGGGCAAAACACTGAAGCTTTCTTT

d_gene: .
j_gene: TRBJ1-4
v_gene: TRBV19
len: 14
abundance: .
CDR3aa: CASSDRGPNEKLFF
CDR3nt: TGTGCCAGTAGTGACCGGGGTCCCAATGAAAAACTGTTTTTT

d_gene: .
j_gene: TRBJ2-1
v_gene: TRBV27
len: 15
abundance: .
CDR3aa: CASSLSMGISHEQFF
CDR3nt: TGTGCCAGCAGTTTATCGATGGGAATAAGCCATGAGCAGTTCTTC

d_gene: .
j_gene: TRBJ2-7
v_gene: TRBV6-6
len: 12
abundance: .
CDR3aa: CASTIGSYEQYF
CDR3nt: TGTGCCAGCACTATCGGCTCCTACGAGCAGTACTTC

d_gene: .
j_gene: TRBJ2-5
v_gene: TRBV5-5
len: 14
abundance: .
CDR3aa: CASSFLGGEETQYF
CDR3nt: TGTGCCAGCAGCTTCCTTGGCGGCGAAGAGACCCAGTACTTC

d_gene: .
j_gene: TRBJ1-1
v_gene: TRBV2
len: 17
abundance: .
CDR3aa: CASSESEDKQGNAEAFF
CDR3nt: TGTGCCAGCAGTGAATCTGAGGATAAACAGGGAAACGCTGAAGCTTTCTTT

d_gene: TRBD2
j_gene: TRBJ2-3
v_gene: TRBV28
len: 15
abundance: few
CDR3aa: CASSPPTSGTDTQYF
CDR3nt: TGTGCCAGCAGTCCCCCGACTAGCGGGACAGATACGCAGTATTTT

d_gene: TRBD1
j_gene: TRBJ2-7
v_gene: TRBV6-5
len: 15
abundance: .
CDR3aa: CASSRPGQSSYEQYF
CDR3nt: TGTGCCAGCAGTCGACCGGGACAGAGCTCCTACGAGCAGTACTTC

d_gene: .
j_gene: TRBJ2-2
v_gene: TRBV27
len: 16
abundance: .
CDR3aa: CASRVYSGLNTGELFF
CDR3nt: TGTGCCAGCAGGGTGTATTCGGGACTTAACACCGGGGAGCTGTTTTTT

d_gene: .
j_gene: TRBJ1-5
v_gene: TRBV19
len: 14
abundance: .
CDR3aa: CASSMGIGNQPQHF
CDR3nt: TGTGCCAGTAGTATGGGGATTGGCAATCAGCCCCAGCATTTT

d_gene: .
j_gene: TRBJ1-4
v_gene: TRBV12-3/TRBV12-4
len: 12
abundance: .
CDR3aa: CASTMGPGKLFF
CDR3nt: TGTGCCAGCACCATGGGGCCCGGTAAACTGTTTTTT